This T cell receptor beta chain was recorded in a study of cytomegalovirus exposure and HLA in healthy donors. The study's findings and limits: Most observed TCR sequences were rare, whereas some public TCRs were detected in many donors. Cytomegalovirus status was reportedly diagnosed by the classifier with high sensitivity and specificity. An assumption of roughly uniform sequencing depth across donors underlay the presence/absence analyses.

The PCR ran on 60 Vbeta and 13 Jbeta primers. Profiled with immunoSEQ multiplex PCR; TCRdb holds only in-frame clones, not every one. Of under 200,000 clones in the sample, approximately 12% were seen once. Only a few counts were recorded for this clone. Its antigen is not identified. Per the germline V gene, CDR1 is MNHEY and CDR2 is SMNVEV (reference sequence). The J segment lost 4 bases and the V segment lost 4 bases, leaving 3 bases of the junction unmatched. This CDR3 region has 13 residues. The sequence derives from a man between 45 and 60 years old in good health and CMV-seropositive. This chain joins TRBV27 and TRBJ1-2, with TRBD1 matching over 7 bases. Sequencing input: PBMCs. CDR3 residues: CASSSGTAYGYTF. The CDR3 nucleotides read TGTGCCAGCAGTTCCGGGACAGCCTATGGCTACACCTTC.